Shown below are 11 T cell receptor beta chains from a single sample sequenced in a study of CD8+ T cells in alopecia areata. Isolated RNA was reverse transcribed into cDNA used as the sequencing template. Assay: immunoSEQ multiplex PCR; the TCRdb copy retains only in-frame clones and omits some. The data contain roughly 190,000 clones, roughly three fifths of them singletons. The treatment is: oral pan-JAK inhibitor, 5-10 mg twice daily. Sequencing used CD4+ T cells sorted from blood, obtained at week 4, from a patient treated with tofacitinib. These receptors came from a human donor with alopecia areata.

V usage is TRBV18 and J usage is TRBJ2-5, with D hard to call. Trimming took off 5 bases at V and 0 bases at J, with 4 bases between the two ends. Germline lookup yields CDR1 KGHSH and CDR2 LQKENI. This CDR3 spans 12 amino acids. The CDR3 region has the DNA TGTGCCAGCTCAGGGTACCAAGAGACCCAGTACTTC. Protein sequence: CASSGYQETQYF.

V is TRBV9 and J is TRBJ1-2; tentative D call: TRBD1 (6 bases). Germline V gene lookup returns CDR1 SGDLS and CDR2 YYNGEE. There are 14 residues in the CDR3. V shed 2 bases and J shed 4 bases, with 12 bases lying between them. The CDR3 loop is CASSVGGQVYGYTF. Here the CDR3 DNA reads TGTGCCAGCAGCGTCGGGGGGCAGGTCTATGGCTACACCTTC. Drawing the rest from reference TRBV9 and TRBJ1-2, the complete variable domain is DSGVTQTPKHLITATGQRVTLRCSPRSGDLSVYWYQQSLDQGLQFLIQYYNGEERAKGNILERFSAQQFPDLHSELNLSSLELGDSALYFCASSVGGQVYGYTFGSGTRLTVV.

This chain links TRBV7-2 with TRBJ2-3, with D perhaps TRBD2 (6 bases). The V gene's germline CDR1 is SGHTA and CDR2 FQGNSA. CDR3 length: 17 amino acids. V lost 5 bases and J lost 4, with 22 bases in between. CDR3 nucleotides: TGTGCCAGCAGCCTAACTTTCGGAGGGTACTCCGCAGATACGCAGTATTTT. This translates into CASSLTFGGYSADTQYF.

The V and J genes are TRBV4-3 and TRBJ2-4, with a tentative D call TRBD2 (5 bases). Looked up from germline, CDR1 is LGHNA and CDR2 is YSLEER. Between the trimmed V and J ends, which lost 0 bases and 9 bases, there was a span of 15 bases. The CDR3 consists of 15 residues. The CDR3 bases are TGCGCCAGCAGCCAAGATGTTCCCGGGAAGGGCATTCAGTACTTC. This codes for CASSQDVPGKGIQYF.

V gene TRBV2 combines with J gene TRBJ2-5; 12 bases are a match to TRBD2. The J segment lost 7 bases and the V segment lost 8 bases, leaving 11 bases of the junction unmatched. Germline V gene sequence: CDR1 SNHLY, CDR2 FYNNEI. The CDR3 runs to 15 residues. As DNA, the CDR3 is TGTGCCAGCTACGGGACTAGCGGGCGAACAGGGACCCAGTACTTC. This codes for CASYGTSGRTGTQYF.

The V gene is TRBV11-2, the J gene TRBJ2-3; 9 nucleotides match TRBD2. The ends lost 1 base at V and 3 bases at J; junction bases unmatched: 8. The CDR3 length is 17 residues. The germline CDR1 and CDR2 sequences are SGHAT and FQNNGV. Here the CDR3 DNA reads TGTGCCAGCAGCTTAGGGTCGGGACTAGCAGGTACAGATACGCAGTATTTT. Its translation is CASSLGSGLAGTDTQYF.

The chain employs TRBV4-1 and TRBJ2-5, with D uncertain. This CDR3 contains 14 residues. Germline V gene sequence: CDR1 MGHRA, CDR2 YSYEKL. V lost 0 bases to trimming and J lost 4 bases, with 9 bases between them. This chain's CDR3 is CASSQEVRGETQYF. The CDR3 DNA reads as TGCGCCAGCAGCCAAGAGGTGCGTGGAGAGACCCAGTACTTC.

The gene calls are TRBV15 and TRBJ2-1; a possible D gene is TRBD2 (5 bases). The V gene lost 0 bases and the J gene lost 5 bases, with 20 bases spanning the gap. CDR1 and CDR2 from the germline V gene are LNHNV and YYDKDF (reference sequence). The CDR3 sequence is 18 residues long. The CDR3 here is CATSRDFRTPRRDNEQFF. As DNA, the CDR3 is TGTGCCACCAGCAGAGATTTCAGGACTCCAAGGCGCGACAATGAGCAGTTCTTC.

The gene calls are TRBV6-5 and TRBJ1-6; 10 bases fit TRBD1. There are 14 residues in the CDR3. Germline V lookup: CDR1 MNHEY, CDR2 SVGAGI. After removal of 6 bases from V and 8 bases from J, the junction contained 4 bases not matched to a gene. The chain's CDR3 is CASRRGTGDSPLHF. DNA for the CDR3: TGTGCCAGCAGACGCGGGACAGGGGATTCACCCCTCCACTTT.

This clone appeared a few times. This chain uses TRBV29-1 with TRBJ2-7; 8 bases fit TRBD1. Germline values: CDR1 SQVTM, CDR2 ANQGSEA. Trimming cost V 7 bases and J 2 bases; bases outside gene matches: 4. This CDR3 has 12 amino acids. The CDR3, as DNA: TGCAGCGCTGGACAGGGCACCTACGAGCAGTACTTC. Translation: CSAGQGTYEQYF.

The gene calls are TRBV7-8 and TRBJ1-2; 11 positions match TRBD1. Germline V gene data show CDR1 as SGHVS and CDR2 as FQNEAQ. This CDR3 has 15 residues. The V and J ends lost 3 bases and 4 bases, in that order; junction bases with no gene match: 4. Written as DNA, the CDR3 is TGTGCCAGCAGCTTCGGGACAGGGGGTGCCTATGGCTACACCTTC. Protein: CASSFGTGGAYGYTF.